This section outlines one T cell receptor beta chain sequence together with its context. What it binds is not known. The V and J ends lost 4 bases and 0 bases respectively, with 12 bases between them. CDR3 length equals 16 residues. Germline loops: CDR1 LNHDA, CDR2 SQIVND (reference sequence). The data originate from a study of shared clonotypes between healthy human individuals. Study-wide findings and caveats: Non-shared clonotypes displayed generation probabilities falling below those of clonotypes present in all four donors.

Naive CD8 isolation took CD45RO-negative cells positively selected for CCR7 and excluded terminally differentiated effector memory CD45RA+ cells. HIV-negative, healthy adults without recent acute infections or vaccinations were the donors. The donors were all Caucasian adults (living in Nashville, Tennessee). For every subset, genomic DNA was evenly distributed across several immunoSEQ plates. Data came from immunoSEQ multiplex PCR; TCRdb stores just in-frame clones and leaves some out. The table lists about 580,000 clones, roughly 98% of them singletons. This chain connects TRBV19 to TRBJ2-2, with unresolved D. This clonotype originated in a young man in good health. Sequencing used naive CD8+ T cells sorted from blood. CDR3 protein: CASSTLQITNTGELFF. In DNA form, the CDR3 reads TGTGCCAGTAGTACGTTGCAGATAACGAACACCGGGGAGCTGTTTTTT.